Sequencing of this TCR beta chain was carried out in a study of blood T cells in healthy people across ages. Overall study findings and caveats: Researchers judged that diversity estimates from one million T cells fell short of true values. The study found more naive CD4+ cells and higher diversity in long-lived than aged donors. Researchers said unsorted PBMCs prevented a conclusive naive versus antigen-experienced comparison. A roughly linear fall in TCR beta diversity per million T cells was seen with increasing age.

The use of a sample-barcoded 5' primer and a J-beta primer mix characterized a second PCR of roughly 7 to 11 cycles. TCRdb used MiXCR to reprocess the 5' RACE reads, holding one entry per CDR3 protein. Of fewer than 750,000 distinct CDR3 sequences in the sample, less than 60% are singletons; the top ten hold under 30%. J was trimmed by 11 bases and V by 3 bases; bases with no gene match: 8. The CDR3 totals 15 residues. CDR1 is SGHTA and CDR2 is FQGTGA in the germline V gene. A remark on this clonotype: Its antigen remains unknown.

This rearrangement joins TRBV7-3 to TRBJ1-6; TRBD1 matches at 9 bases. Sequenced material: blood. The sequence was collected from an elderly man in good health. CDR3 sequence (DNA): TGTGCCAGCAGCTTCCCGGGACAGGGTGAAGCACCCCTCCACTTT. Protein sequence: CASSFPGQGEAPLHF.